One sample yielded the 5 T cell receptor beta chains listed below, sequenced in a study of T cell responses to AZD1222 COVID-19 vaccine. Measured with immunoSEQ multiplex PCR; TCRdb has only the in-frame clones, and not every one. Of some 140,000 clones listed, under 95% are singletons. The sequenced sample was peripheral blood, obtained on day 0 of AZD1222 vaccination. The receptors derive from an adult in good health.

The CDR3 DNA reads as TGTGCCAGCTCACCATTTTCGCAGGGTACGGATCAGCCCCAGCATTTT. Translated: CASSPFSQGTDQPQHF. This sequence joins TRBV18 and TRBJ1-5; possibly TRBD1 for D (5 bases). Germline values: CDR1 KGHSH, CDR2 LQKENI. V lost 2 bases and J lost 5, with 16 bases in between. The length of the CDR3 is 16 residues.

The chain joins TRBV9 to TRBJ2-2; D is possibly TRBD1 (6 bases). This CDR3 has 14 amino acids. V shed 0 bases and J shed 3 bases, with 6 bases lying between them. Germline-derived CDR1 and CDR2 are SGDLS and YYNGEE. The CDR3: CASSVEGDTGELFF. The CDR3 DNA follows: TGTGCCAGCAGCGTAGAGGGGGACACCGGGGAGCTGTTTTTT.

In DNA form, the CDR3 reads TGCGCCAGCAGCCCCGCTAGACAGGGATTCAGGGATACGCAGTATTTT. Protein sequence: CASSPARQGFRDTQYF. The J gene is TRBJ2-3, the V gene TRBV5-1, with 7 bases aligning to TRBD1. Per germline, CDR1 SGHRS and CDR2 YFSETQ. The CDR3 extends over 16 amino acids. V lost 4 bases to trimming and J lost 6 bases; unmatched junction nucleotides: 14.

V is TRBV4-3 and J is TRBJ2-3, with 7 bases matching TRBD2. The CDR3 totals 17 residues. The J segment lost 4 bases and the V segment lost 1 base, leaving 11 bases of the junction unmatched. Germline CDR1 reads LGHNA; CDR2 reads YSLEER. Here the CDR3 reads CASSQGAAGDLSDTQYF. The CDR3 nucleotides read TGCGCCAGCAGCCAAGGAGCCGCGGGAGACTTGTCAGATACGCAGTATTTT.

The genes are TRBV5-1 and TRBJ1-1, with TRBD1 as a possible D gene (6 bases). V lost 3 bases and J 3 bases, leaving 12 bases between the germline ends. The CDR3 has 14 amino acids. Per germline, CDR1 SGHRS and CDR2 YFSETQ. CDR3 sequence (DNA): TGCGCCAGCAGCTGGGGACAAACGGACACTGAAGCTTTCTTT. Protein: CASSWGQTDTEAFF.